This T cell receptor (beta chain) comes out of a study of T cell responses to AZD1222 COVID-19 vaccine (dated by TCRdb to about 2021). Context from the whole study: A total of 230 to 250 trial participants underwent TCR sequencing, of whom approximately 210 received two doses of AZD1222 and approximately 25 received two doses of the MenACWY control vaccine. Trial participants were enrolled by age into 18-55, 56-69 and 70-plus year subgroups, with roughly 150, 30 and 60 TCR-sequenced participants respectively. The paper's findings and limits, for the study overall: Vaccine-associated CD4 TCRs spanned the whole spike protein, with dominant responses in regions 160-218 and 743-854. Participants were mostly white British and included more females than males, and it was suggested by the authors that clonal diversity may have been underestimated. Conclusions about previously exposed vaccinees were limited because only 5 or 6 AZD1222 recipients were SARS-CoV-2 seropositive at baseline. Reportedly, close to half of the unique spike-specific TCRs recognized epitopes lying outside the regions that are mutated in the B.1.351 and B.1.1.7 variants. Because no samples from the day 14 peak response were available, repertoires could be characterized only after the peak T cell response. A significant rise in spike-specific TCR breadth and depth was observed after two AZD1222 doses relative to day 0 and relative to MenACWY recipients. The 56-69-year group was small, and its depth increase did not reach significance, likely because of low power.

The time point label of this sample denotes: about 28 days (+/-7) after the second vaccine dose. AZD1222 recipients given second doses at about 4 weeks or at about 12 weeks were pooled, since spike-specific TCR depth and breadth were not found to differ between the two schedules. Vaccinee samples were obtained from the UK trials COV001 and COV002, which included a single-blind randomized controlled phase 2/3 trial of AZD1222 (ChAdOx1 nCoV-19) in healthy adults. Trial participant PBMC samples were collected at day 0 and day 28 after the second dose for TCRbeta chain sequencing. As encoded in the germline V gene, CDR1 is SGHRS while CDR2 is YFSETQ. Relative to germline, V is 2 bases shorter and J is 6 bases shorter, with 11 bases between their ends. The CDR3 spans 14 residues, from the cysteine through the phenylalanine. Only the CDR3 DNA is retained, 42 bases long and in frame from the first base.

The CDR3 regions of human TCRbeta chains were subjected to immunosequencing. For the original study's pipeline: Repertoire TCRs were matched against a reference library of SARS-CoV-2-specific TCRs generated with the MIRA antigen-specificity platform. Breadth meant the fraction of unique TCRs that were SARS-CoV-2-associated, whereas depth meant the fraction of total T cells that were SARS-CoV-2-associated. Using the MIRA data, each spike-specific TCR was mapped to the spike region that the TCR reacts to and placed in a CD4 or CD8 class. Log10-transformed breadth and depth values were compared by one-way ANOVA with Sidak's multiple comparisons tests. The immuneACCESS repertoire file appears here via TCRdb, limited to in-frame rearrangements. These files lack a portion of the clones; in checked studies, under half of the deficit traces to unresolved V genes, and the cause of the others is not known. The V and J calls and clone size are taken from that table; D and trimming were inferred from the DNA. The sample profile shows almost 95,000 clones; around 85% of them were found once. Roughly 4.3% of the sample is in the top ten clones.

As for this clone: Its cognate antigen has yet to be identified. The record has no base qualities; no much larger clone is one base away.

The receptor's source is an adult who received the AZD1222 COVID-19 vaccine. Recombination connected TRBV5-1 to TRBJ1-4, with no D gene named confidently. The sample in question was peripheral blood, obtained 28 days after the second AZD1222 dose. CDR3 protein: CASSLSGEYEKLFF. The nucleotides read TGCGCCAGCAGCTTATCTGGGGAGTATGAAAAACTGTTTTTT. Joined to the reference TRBV5-1 and TRBJ1-4 proteins, this CDR3 gives the full variable domain: KAGVTQTPRYLIKTRGQQVTLSCSPISGHRSVSWYQQTPGQGLQFLFEYFSETQRNKGNFPGRFSGRQFSNSRSEMNVSTLELGDSALYLCASSLSGEYEKLFFGSGTQLSVL.